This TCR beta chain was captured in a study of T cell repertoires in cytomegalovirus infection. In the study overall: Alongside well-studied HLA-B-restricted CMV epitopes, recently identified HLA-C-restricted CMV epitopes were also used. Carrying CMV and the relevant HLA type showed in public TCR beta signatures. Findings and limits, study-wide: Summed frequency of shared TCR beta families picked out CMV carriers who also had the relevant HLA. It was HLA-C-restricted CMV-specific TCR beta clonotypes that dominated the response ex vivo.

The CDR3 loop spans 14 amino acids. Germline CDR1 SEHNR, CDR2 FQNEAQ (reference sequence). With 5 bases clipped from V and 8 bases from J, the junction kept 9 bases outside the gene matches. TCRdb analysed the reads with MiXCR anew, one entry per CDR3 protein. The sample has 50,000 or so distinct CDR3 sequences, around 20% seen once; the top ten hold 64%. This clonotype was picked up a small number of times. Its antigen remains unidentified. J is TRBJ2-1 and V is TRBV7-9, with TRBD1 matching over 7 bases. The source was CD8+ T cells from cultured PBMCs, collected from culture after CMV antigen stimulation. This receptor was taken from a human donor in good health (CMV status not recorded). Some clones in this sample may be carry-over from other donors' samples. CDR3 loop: CASSPFDQGDEQFF. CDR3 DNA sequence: TGTGCCAGCAGCCCCTTCGACCAGGGGGATGAGCAGTTCTTC.